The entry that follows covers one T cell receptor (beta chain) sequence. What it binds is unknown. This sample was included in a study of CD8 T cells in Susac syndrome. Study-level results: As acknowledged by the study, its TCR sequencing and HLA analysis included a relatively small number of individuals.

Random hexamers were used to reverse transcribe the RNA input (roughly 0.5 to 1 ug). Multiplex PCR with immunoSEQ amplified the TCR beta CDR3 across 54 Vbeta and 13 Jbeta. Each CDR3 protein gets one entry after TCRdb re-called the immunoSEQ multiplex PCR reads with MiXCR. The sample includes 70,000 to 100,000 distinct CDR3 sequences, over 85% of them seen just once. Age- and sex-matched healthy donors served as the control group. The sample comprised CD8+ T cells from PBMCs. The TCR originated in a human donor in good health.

The CDR3 nucleotides read TGTGCCAGCAGCCAAGGTCCCGGGACATCCAACGAGCAGTACTTC. Amino acids: CASSQGPGTSNEQYF. The chain carries TRBV14 and TRBJ2-7; D is possibly TRBD1 (6 bases). The CDR3 runs 15 residues. Germline CDR1 is SGHDN and CDR2 is FVKESK. Trimming removed 1 base from V and 5 bases from J, with 15 bases in between.